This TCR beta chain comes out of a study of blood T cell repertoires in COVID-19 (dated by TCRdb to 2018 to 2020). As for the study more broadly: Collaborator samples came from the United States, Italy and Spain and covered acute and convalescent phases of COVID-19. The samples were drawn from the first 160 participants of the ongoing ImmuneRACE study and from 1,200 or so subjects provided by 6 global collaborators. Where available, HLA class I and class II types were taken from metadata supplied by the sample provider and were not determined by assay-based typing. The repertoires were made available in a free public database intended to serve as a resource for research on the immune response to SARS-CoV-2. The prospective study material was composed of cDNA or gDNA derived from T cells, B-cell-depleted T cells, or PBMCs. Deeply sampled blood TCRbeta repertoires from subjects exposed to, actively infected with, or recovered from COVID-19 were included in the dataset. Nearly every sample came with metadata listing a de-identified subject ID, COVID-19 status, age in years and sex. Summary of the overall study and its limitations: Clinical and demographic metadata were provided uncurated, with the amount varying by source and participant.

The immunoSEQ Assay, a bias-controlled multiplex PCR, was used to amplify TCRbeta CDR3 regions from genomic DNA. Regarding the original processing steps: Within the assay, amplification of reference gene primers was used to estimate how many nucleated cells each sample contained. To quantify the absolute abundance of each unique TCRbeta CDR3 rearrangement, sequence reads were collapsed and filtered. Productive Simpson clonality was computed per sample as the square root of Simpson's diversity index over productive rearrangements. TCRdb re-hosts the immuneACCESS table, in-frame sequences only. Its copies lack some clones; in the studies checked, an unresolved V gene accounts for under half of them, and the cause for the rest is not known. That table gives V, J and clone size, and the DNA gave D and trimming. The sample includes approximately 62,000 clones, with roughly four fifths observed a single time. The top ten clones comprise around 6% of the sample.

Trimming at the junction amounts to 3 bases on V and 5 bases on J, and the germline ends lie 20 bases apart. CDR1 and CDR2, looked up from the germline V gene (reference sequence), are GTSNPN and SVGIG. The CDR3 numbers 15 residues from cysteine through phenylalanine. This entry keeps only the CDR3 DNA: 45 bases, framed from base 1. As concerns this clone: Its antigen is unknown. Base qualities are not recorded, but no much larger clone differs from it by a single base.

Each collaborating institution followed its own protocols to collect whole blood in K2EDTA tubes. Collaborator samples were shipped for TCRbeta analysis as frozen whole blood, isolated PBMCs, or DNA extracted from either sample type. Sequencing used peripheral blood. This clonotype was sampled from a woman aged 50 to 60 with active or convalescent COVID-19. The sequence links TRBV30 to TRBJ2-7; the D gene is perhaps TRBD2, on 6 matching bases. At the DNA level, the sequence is TGTGCCTGGAGCGCCCTTGGGGGAGGTGGAGACGAGCAGTACTTC. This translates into CAWSALGGGGDEQYF. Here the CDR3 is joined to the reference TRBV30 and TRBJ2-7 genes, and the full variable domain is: SQTIHQWPATLVQPVGSPLSLECTVEGTSNPNLYWYRQAAGRGLQLLFYSVGIGQISSEVPQNLSASRPQDRQFILSSKKLLLSDSGFYLCAWSALGGGGDEQYFGPGTRLTVT.